This T cell receptor beta chain was obtained from a study of T cell responses to AZD1222 COVID-19 vaccine. Sequenced by immunoSEQ multiplex PCR; TCRdb stores in-frame clones only, minus some. The sample yields some 150,000 clones, approximately 87% seen once. Trimming took 2 bases from V and 6 from J; bases not matched to a gene: 8. This CDR3 contains 17 residues. The germline gives CDR1 SGHVS, CDR2 FQNEAQ. This clone was picked up one time. Its antigen is unidentified. Study observations and caveats: There were mostly white British donors and more females than males, and clonal diversity was possibly underestimated. Only a handful of people who got AZD1222 tested seropositive at baseline.

Sequencing used peripheral blood, obtained 28 days after the second AZD1222 dose. The sequence was obtained from an adult who received the AZD1222 COVID-19 vaccine. This chain uses TRBV7-8 with TRBJ1-5; TRBD1 matches 12 bases. CDR3 nucleotides: TGTGCCAGCAGCTTATTGGGACAGGGGGCTCCGGGTCAGCCCCAGCATTTT. Residues: CASSLLGQGAPGQPQHF. Full variable domain (outside the CDR3, taken from reference TRBV7-8 and TRBJ1-5): GAGVSQSPRYKVAKRGQDVALRCDPISGHVSLFWYQQALGQGPEFLTYFQNEAQLDKSGLPSDRFFAERPEGSVSTLKIQRTQQEDSAVYLCASSLLGQGAPGQPQHFGDGTRLSIL.